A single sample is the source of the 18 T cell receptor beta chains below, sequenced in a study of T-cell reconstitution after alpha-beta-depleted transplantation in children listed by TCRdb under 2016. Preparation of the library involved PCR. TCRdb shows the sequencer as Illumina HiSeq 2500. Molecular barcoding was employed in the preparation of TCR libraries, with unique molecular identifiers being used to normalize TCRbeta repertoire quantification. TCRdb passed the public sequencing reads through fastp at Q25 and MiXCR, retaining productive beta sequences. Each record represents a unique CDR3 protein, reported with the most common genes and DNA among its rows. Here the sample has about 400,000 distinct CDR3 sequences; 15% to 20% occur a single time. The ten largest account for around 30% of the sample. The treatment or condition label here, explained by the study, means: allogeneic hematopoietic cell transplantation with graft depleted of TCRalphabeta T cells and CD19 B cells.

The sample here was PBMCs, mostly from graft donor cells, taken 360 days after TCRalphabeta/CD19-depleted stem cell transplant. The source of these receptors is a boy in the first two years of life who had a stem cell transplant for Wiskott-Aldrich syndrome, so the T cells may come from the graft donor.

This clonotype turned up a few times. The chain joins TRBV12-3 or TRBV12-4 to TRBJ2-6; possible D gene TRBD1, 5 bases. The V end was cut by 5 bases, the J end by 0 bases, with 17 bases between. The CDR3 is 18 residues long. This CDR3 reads CASSPRQRPSSGANVLTF. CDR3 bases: TGTGCCAGCAGTCCCCGACAGAGGCCCAGCTCTGGGGCCAACGTCCTGACTTTC.

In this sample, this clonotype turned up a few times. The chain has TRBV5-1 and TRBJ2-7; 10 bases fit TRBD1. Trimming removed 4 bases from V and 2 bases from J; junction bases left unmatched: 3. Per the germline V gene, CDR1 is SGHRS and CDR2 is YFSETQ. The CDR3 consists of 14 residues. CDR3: CASSAGQGAYEQYF. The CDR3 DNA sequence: TGCGCCAGCAGCGCCGGACAGGGGGCCTACGAGCAGTACTTC.

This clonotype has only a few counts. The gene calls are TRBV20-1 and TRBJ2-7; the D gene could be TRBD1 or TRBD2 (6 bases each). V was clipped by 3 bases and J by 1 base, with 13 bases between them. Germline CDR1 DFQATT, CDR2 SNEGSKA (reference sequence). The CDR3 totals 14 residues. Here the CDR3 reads CSASFWGASYEQYF. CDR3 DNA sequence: TGCAGTGCTAGCTTTTGGGGGGCTTCCTACGAGCAGTACTTC.

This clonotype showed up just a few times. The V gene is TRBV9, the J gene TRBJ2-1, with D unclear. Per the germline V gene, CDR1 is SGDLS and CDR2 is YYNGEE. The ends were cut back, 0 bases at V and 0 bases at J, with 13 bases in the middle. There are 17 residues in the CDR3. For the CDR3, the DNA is TGTGCCAGCAGCGTAGGTCTCGTTTCGAGCTCCTACAATGAGCAGTTCTTC. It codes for CASSVGLVSSSYNEQFF.

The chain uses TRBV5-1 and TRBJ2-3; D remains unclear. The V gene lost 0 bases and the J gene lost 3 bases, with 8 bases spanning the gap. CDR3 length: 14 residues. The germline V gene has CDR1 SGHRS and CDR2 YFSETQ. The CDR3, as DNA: TGCGCCAGCAGCTTGGAGGCAGGAACAGATACGCAGTATTTT. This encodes CASSLEAGTDTQYF. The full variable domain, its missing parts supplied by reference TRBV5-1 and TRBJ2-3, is KAGVTQTPRYLIKTRGQQVTLSCSPISGHRSVSWYQQTPGQGLQFLFEYFSETQRNKGNFPGRFSGRQFSNSRSEMNVSTLELGDSALYLCASSLEAGTDTQYFGPGTRLTVL.

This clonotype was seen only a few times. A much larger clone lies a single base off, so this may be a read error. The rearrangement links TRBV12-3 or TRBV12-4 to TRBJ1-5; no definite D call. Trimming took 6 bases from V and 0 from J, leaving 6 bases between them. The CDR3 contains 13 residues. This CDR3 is CASSPYSNQPQHF. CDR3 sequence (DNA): TGTGCCAGCAGCCCGTATAGCAATCAGCCCCAGCATTTT.

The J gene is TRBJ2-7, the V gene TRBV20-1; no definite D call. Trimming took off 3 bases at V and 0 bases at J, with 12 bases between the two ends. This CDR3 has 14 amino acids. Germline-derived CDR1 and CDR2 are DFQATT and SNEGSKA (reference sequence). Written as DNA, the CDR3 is TGCAGTGCTAGTCACTTTGCGAACTCCTACGAGCAGTACTTC. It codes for CSASHFANSYEQYF.

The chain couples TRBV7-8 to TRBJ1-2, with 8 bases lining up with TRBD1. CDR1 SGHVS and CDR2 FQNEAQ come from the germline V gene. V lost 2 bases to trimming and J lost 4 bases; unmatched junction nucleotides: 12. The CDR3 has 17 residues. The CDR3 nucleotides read TGTGCCAGCAGCTTATCCGGGACAGGCTTGGGACTCTATGGCTACACCTTC. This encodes CASSLSGTGLGLYGYTF. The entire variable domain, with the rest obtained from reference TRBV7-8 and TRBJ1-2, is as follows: GAGVSQSPRYKVAKRGQDVALRCDPISGHVSLFWYQQALGQGPEFLTYFQNEAQLDKSGLPSDRFFAERPEGSVSTLKIQRTQQEDSAVYLCASSLSGTGLGLYGYTFGSGTRLTVV.

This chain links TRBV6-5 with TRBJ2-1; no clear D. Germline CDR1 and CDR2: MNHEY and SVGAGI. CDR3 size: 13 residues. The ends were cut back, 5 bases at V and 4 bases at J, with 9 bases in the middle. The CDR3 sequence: CASSTLGYNEQFF. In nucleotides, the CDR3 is TGTGCCAGCAGTACTTTAGGGTACAATGAGCAGTTCTTC.

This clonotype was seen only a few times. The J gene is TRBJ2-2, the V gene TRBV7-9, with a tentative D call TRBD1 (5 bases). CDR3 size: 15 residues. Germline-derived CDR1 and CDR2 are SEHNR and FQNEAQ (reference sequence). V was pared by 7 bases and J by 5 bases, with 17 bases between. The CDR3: CASNTQEKFTGELFF. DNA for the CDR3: TGTGCCAGCAACACACAGGAGAAGTTTACCGGGGAGCTGTTTTTT.

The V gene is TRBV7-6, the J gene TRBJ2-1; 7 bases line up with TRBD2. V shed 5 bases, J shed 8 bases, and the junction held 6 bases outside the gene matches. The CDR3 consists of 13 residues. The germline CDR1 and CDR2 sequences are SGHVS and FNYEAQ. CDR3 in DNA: TGTGCCAGCAGCGGGGATCGGGGGGATGAGCAGTTCTTC. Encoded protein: CASSGDRGDEQFF. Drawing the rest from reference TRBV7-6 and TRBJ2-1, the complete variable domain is GAGVSQSPRYKVTKRGQDVALRCDPISGHVSLYWYRQALGQGPEFLTYFNYEAQQDKSGLPNDRFSAERPEGSISTLTIQRTEQRDSAMYRCASSGDRGDEQFFGPGTRLTVL.

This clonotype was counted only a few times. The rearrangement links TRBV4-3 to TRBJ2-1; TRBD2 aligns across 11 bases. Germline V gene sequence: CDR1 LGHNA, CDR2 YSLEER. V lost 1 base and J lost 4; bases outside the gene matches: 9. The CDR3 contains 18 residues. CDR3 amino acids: CASSQGHLAGGIYNEQFF. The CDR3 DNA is TGCGCCAGCAGCCAAGGACACTTAGCGGGAGGGATATACAATGAGCAGTTCTTC.

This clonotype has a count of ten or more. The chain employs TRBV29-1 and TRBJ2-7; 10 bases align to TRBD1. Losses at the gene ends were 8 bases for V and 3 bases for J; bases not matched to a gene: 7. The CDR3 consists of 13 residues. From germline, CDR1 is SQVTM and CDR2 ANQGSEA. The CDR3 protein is CSFRDRGNYEQYF. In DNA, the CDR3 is TGCAGCTTCCGGGACAGGGGAAACTACGAGCAGTACTTC.

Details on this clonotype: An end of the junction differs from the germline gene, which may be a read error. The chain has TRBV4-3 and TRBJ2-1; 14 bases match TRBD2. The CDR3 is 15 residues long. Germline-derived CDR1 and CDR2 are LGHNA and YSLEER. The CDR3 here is CASSQDGTSGRRQFF. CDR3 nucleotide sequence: TGCGCCAGCAGTCAAGATGGGACTAGCGGGAGAAGGCAGTTCTTC.

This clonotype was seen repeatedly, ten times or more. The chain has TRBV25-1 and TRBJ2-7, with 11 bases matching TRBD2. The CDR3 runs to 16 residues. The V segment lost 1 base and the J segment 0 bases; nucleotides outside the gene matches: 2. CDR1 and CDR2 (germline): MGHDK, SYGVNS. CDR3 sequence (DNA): TGTGCCAGCAGTGAATTGCTAGCGGGGGGCTCCTACGAGCAGTACTTC. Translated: CASSELLAGGSYEQYF.

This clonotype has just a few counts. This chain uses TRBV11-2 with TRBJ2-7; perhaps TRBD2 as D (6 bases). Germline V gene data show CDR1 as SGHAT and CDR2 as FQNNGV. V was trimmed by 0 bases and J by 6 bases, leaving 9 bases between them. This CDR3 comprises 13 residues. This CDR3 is CASSLERLVEQYF. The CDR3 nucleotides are TGTGCCAGCAGCTTAGAACGACTAGTCGAGCAGTACTTC. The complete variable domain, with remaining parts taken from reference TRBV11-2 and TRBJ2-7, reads EAGVAQSPRYKIIEKRQSVAFWCNPISGHATLYWYQQILGQGPKLLIQFQNNGVVDDSQLPKDRFSAERLKGVDSTLKIQPAKLEDSAVYLCASSLERLVEQYFGPGTRLTVT.

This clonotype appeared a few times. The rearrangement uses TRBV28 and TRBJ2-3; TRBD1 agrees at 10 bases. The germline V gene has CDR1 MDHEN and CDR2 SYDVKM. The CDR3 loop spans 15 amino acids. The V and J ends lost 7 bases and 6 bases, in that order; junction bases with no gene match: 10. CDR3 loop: CASTLGDRGSDTQYF. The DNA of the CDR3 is TGTGCCAGCACGCTCGGGGACAGGGGATCGGATACGCAGTATTTT.

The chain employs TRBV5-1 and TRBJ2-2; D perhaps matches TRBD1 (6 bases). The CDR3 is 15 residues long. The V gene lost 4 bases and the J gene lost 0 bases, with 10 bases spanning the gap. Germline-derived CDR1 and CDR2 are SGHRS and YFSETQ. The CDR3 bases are TGCGCCAGCAGCCTCTGGACAGCGAACACCGGGGAGCTGTTTTTT. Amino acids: CASSLWTANTGELFF.